This TCR beta chain was identified in a study of OX40 agonist ivuxolimab in advanced cancers. For the study at large: Head and neck, renal cell, melanoma or hepatocellular carcinoma were the cancers that dose-escalation patients had. Of mixed ages from about 20 to 85 and averaging about 56 years, the group was approximately 80% male.

Germline V lookup: CDR1 SQVTM, CDR2 ANQGSEA. V lost 1 base and J lost 4; bases outside the gene matches: 4. This CDR3 is built from 15 residues. As regards this clone: Its antigen is currently unknown.

The protocol was immunoSEQ multiplex PCR, while the TCRdb copy is restricted to in-frame clones and leaves out a portion. Here the sample spans over 25,000 clones, 81% being singletons. Notes on the study in general: CD4+ and CD8+ T cells in blood underwent clonal expansion by week 6 at 0.1 to 3.0 mg/kg. Partly responding patients at 0.1-3.0 mg/kg showed some of the smallest clonal expansion.

This clonotype was sampled from an adult with an advanced solid tumor such as melanoma, head and neck, liver or kidney cancer. V gene TRBV29-1 combines with J gene TRBJ2-7; 13 bases agree with TRBD2. Specimen: CD4+ or CD8+ T cells sorted from blood, collected in a trial of the OX40 agonist ivuxolimab. The chain's CDR3 is CSVEGTSGSVYEQYF. The CDR3 DNA reads TGCAGCGTTGAAGGGACTAGCGGGAGTGTATACGAGCAGTACTTC.